This T cell receptor beta chain comes out of a study of blood T cell repertoires in COVID-19. About the study: Samples came from the United States, Italy and Spain, spanning acute and convalescent COVID-19. The cDNA or gDNA used as material had been derived from T cells, B-cell-depleted T cells, or PBMCs.

Germline trimming cut 3 bases from V and 5 bases from J; bases unmatched to any gene: 2. Germline V gene sequence: CDR1 LNHDA, CDR2 SQIVND (reference sequence). The CDR3 is made up of 14 amino acids. In the original workflow: Scientists estimated how many nucleated cells there were by amplifying reference gene primers. Using immunoSEQ multiplex PCR, the repertoire was profiled, and TCRdb retains in-frame clones only, with some absent. V and J calls and clone size follow that table, whereas D and trimming were derived from the DNA. The sample carries more than 100,000 clones, approximately 90% recorded once. This clone was detected only a few times.

J is TRBJ2-2 and V is TRBV19, with 8 bases matching TRBD1. The clonotype comes from a man aged 50-59 years in a cohort sampled during active COVID-19. Sequencing was performed on peripheral blood. The CDR3 protein is CASSMDRATGELFF. In DNA, the CDR3 is TGTGCCAGTAGTATGGACAGGGCGACCGGGGAGCTGTTTTTT.